The T cell receptor (beta chain) described here comes from a study of blood T cell repertoires in COVID-19. The CDR3 has 13 amino acids. Per germline, CDR1 KGHSH and CDR2 LQKENI. After removal of 5 bases from V and 3 bases from J, the junction contained 2 bases not matched to a gene. Sequencing was performed with immunoSEQ multiplex PCR; in TCRdb, only in-frame clones are kept and a portion is missing. The data hold under 350,000 clones, with 90% observed a single time. The table lists this clone with a count of one. The same CDR3 also results from other DNA sequences found in this sample. This receptor was identified in a man aged 55 to 70 who had recovered from COVID-19. The chain has TRBV18 and TRBJ1-2, with TRBD1 matching 8 bases. Sequenced sample: PBMCs or T cells enriched from blood (not recorded which). The CDR3 loop is CASSAGGDYGYTF. CDR3 in DNA: TGTGCCAGCTCAGCAGGGGGCGACTATGGCTACACCTTC.